This T cell receptor (beta chain) was profiled in a study of shared clonotypes between healthy human individuals. Study-wide context: Serving as donors were two women and three men, whose ages spanned 18 to 49. Study conclusions and caveats: All-four-donor shared clonotypes had higher generation probabilities than non-shared clonotypes did.

The naive CD8 population came from CD45RO-negative cells selected for CCR7, without terminally differentiated effector memory CD45RA+ cells. Donors were healthy HIV-negative adults without recently reported acute infections or vaccinations. A word on this clone: No antigen is known for it.

Sequenced by immunoSEQ multiplex PCR; TCRdb stores in-frame clones only, minus some. The sample has 600,000 or so clones; 98% are singletons. The sequencing input was naive CD8+ T cells sorted from blood. The receptor's source is a man aged 30-40 years in good health.

The CDR3 DNA reads TGTGCCAGCAGCTTGGGTGGAGGGCCTGGTTATGAGCAGTTCTTC. Protein: CASSLGGGPGYEQFF. The chain links TRBV7-9 to TRBJ2-1; D perhaps matches TRBD2 (6 bases). Germline V gene lookup returns CDR1 SEHNR and CDR2 FQNEAQ (reference sequence). This CDR3 has 15 amino acids. The V end was cut by 3 bases, the J end by 8 bases, with 17 bases between.